Listed here are 11 T cell receptor beta chains from one sample, sequenced in a study of cytomegalovirus exposure and HLA in healthy donors. 13 Jbeta primers and 60 Vbeta primers were used for the PCR. Assay used: immunoSEQ multiplex PCR; TCRdb lists only in-frame clones, some missing. The sample has some 110,000 clones, about four fifths seen once; the top ten hold under 3%. Material for sequencing was PBMCs. The receptors were sampled from a woman between 18 and 29 years old in good health and CMV-seropositive.

The chain links TRBV7-9 to TRBJ2-7, with D perhaps TRBD1 (6 bases). The V end lost 5 bases, the J end lost 7 bases, and 21 bases lay between the germline ends. The V gene's germline CDR1 is SEHNR and CDR2 FQNEAQ (reference sequence). This CDR3 has 15 amino acids. The CDR3: CASSPHGTPWGEQYF. CDR3 nucleotides: TGTGCCAGCAGCCCCCACGGGACACCCTGGGGGGAGCAGTACTTC.

The genes are TRBV2 and TRBJ2-3, with D perhaps matching TRBD1 (5 bases). The V gene's germline CDR1 is SNHLY and CDR2 FYNNEI. V was cut by 4 bases and J by 1 base, with 12 bases left in between. The CDR3 is made up of 15 amino acids. The CDR3 sequence: CASSVEARGTDTQYF. DNA of the CDR3: TGTGCCAGCAGTGTTGAGGCCAGGGGCACAGATACGCAGTATTTT.

The V gene is TRBV6-5, the J gene TRBJ2-1; 9 bases map to TRBD2. CDR1 is MNHEY, CDR2 SVGAGI, per germline. The CDR3 consists of 16 residues. Losses at the gene ends were 0 bases for V and 5 bases for J; bases not matched to a gene: 5. CDR3 nucleotides: TGTGCCAGCAGTTACTCTGCTAGCGGGATTGACAATGAGCAGTTCTTC. The encoded protein is CASSYSASGIDNEQFF.

This chain connects TRBV25-1 to TRBJ2-7; 8 bases match TRBD2. Germline CDR1 and CDR2: MGHDK and SYGVNS. V gave up 2 bases and J gave up 5 bases; unmatched junction bases: 8. The CDR3 loop spans 15 amino acids. In nucleotides, the CDR3 is TGTGCCAGCAGTGAACCGCGGGGGGAAAAGGACGAGCAGTACTTC. Its protein is CASSEPRGEKDEQYF.

V is TRBV18 and J is TRBJ1-4; D is unclear. Trimming pared 2 bases from V and 7 bases from J, leaving 5 bases between. The CDR3 has 12 residues. Germline assignment: CDR1 KGHSH and CDR2 LQKENI. CDR3 protein: CASSPGSEKLFF. For the CDR3, the DNA is TGTGCCAGCTCACCAGGGAGTGAAAAACTGTTTTTT.

The chain couples TRBV6-1 to TRBJ2-1, with TRBD1 matching over 9 bases. Germline-derived CDR1 and CDR2 are MNHNS and SASEGT. V dropped 7 bases and J dropped 6; count of bases not matched to a gene: 1. The CDR3 has 12 amino acids. The CDR3 loop is CASKTGGNEQFF. CDR3 nucleotide sequence: TGTGCCAGCAAGACAGGGGGCAATGAGCAGTTCTTC.

A single count supports this clone. This chain connects TRBV10-1 to TRBJ1-4; D might be TRBD1 (6 bases). V was cut by 0 bases and J by 8 bases, with 10 bases left in between. CDR3 size: 14 residues. Looked up from germline, CDR1 is WNHNN and CDR2 is SYGVQD (reference sequence). CDR3 DNA sequence: TGCGCCAGCAGTGAGTCAGGGACACCCGAAAAACTGTTTTTT. It translates to CASSESGTPEKLFF.

V usage is TRBV7-8 and J usage is TRBJ2-5; 7 bases agree with TRBD2. The end of the DNA aligns better with TRBJ2-7, so the J call may be wrong. This CDR3 contains 15 residues. Germline CDR1 is SGHVS and CDR2 is FQNEAQ. The CDR3 nucleotides read TGTGCCAGCAGCTTATCGGCTAGCGGCACCTACGAGCAGTACTTC. Protein: CASSLSASGTYEQYF.

This clone has a handful of counts. The J gene is TRBJ2-4, the V gene TRBV27; 10 nucleotides match TRBD2. Per germline, CDR1 MNHEY and CDR2 SMNVEV (reference sequence). The CDR3 is 19 amino acids. J gave up 0 bases and V 5 bases, and 13 bases lay outside the gene matches. CDR3 sequence reads: CASSGLGSGRVPAKNIQYF. For the CDR3, the DNA is TGTGCCAGCAGTGGGCTTGGAAGCGGGAGGGTCCCAGCCAAAAACATTCAGTACTTC.

CDR3 DNA sequence: TGCAGCGTTGCTGGGGGACAGAAGAACACCGGGGAGCTGTTTTTT. Amino acids: CSVAGGQKNTGELFF. The rearrangement uses TRBV29-1 and TRBJ2-2; 7 nucleotides agree with TRBD1. The V gene end was trimmed by 4 bases and the J gene end by 1 base; junction bases not matched to a gene: 6. The CDR3 runs 15 residues. Germline-derived CDR1 and CDR2 are SQVTM and ANQGSEA.

This clone was counted only a few times. This rearrangement joins TRBV6-1 to TRBJ1-3, with 7 positions matching TRBD1. Trimming took 6 bases from V and 2 from J; bases not matched to a gene: 7. Germline CDR1 MNHNS, CDR2 SASEGT. The CDR3 is 15 residues long. CDR3 amino acids: CASRPTGEAGNTIYF. DNA for the CDR3: TGTGCCAGCAGACCAACAGGGGAAGCTGGAAACACCATATATTTT.